Below, 8 T cell receptor beta chains from the same sample are listed, as sequenced in a study of CD8 T cells in Susac syndrome. After extraction with the RNeasy kit, roughly 0.45 to 1 ug of the RNA was reverse transcribed using random hexamers. A single record per CDR3 protein comes from TCRdb applying MiXCR to the immunoSEQ multiplex PCR reads. The sample holds some 200,000 distinct CDR3 sequences, approximately 95% seen once. The sequenced sample consisted of CD8+ T cells from PBMCs. The receptors were sampled from a human donor with Susac syndrome.

The chain uses TRBV5-5 and TRBJ1-2, with TRBD1 matching 7 bases. Germline CDR1 SGHKS, CDR2 YYEKEE (reference sequence). V lost 4 bases to trimming and J lost 3 bases; unmatched junction nucleotides: 6. The CDR3 runs 14 residues. The CDR3 DNA is TGTGCCAGCAGCAGGGGACAGCTTGACTATGGCTACACCTTC. Translated: CASSRGQLDYGYTF.

The chain joins TRBV12-3 or TRBV12-4 to TRBJ2-3; a possible D gene is TRBD2 (6 bases). The V and J ends lost 7 bases and 0 bases respectively, with 11 bases between them. The CDR3 runs to 14 residues. The CDR3 loop reads CASTTGTSTDTQYF. CDR3 nucleotide sequence: TGTGCCAGCACCACCGGGACTAGCACAGATACGCAGTATTTT.

The V and J genes are TRBV24-1 and TRBJ2-1; D is uncertain. CDR3 size: 12 residues. The V gene's germline CDR1 is KGHDR and CDR2 SFDVKD. The V and J ends lost 3 bases and 8 bases respectively, with 7 bases between them. The CDR3 DNA reads TGTGCCACCAGTGATCTCGACGATGAGCAGTTCTTC. It is translated as CATSDLDDEQFF.

The V and J genes are TRBV19 and TRBJ2-1, with D hard to call. The V gene lost 4 bases and the J gene lost 0 bases, with 10 bases spanning the gap. The CDR3 has 15 amino acids. Germline V lookup: CDR1 LNHDA, CDR2 SQIVND (reference sequence). The chain's CDR3 is CASSSLPPSYNEQFF. The DNA of the CDR3 is TGTGCCAGTAGTAGCCTACCTCCCTCCTACAATGAGCAGTTCTTC.

The chain couples TRBV5-1 to TRBJ2-1; D possibly corresponds to TRBD1 (5 bases). The CDR3 runs 13 residues. Trimming shortened V by 0 bases and J by 7 bases, and 8 bases separated the two germline ends. The V gene's germline CDR1 is SGHRS and CDR2 YFSETQ. This CDR3 is CASSLDDSNEQFF. The CDR3 region has the DNA TGCGCCAGCAGCTTGGACGACAGTAATGAGCAGTTCTTC.

This chain connects TRBV5-1 to TRBJ2-1; TRBD2 agrees at 8 bases. The CDR3 sequence is 14 residues long. Trimming took 2 bases from V and 8 from J; bases not matched to a gene: 6. Germline V gives CDR1 SGHRS, CDR2 YFSETQ. DNA for the CDR3: TGCGCCAGCAGCTTCCATTCGGGGGGGGATGAGCAGTTCTTC. Translating gives CASSFHSGGDEQFF.

This chain uses TRBV2 with TRBJ1-1; TRBD1 agrees at 7 bases. Losses at the gene ends were 6 bases for V and 2 bases for J; bases not matched to a gene: 9. Germline V gene lookup returns CDR1 SNHLY and CDR2 FYNNEI. The CDR3 runs 15 residues. In nucleotides, the CDR3 is TGTGCCAGCAGCCTACAGGGGCCGATCAACACTGAAGCTTTCTTT. Translation gives CASSLQGPINTEAFF.

The chain carries TRBV20-1 and TRBJ2-1, with 16 bases matching TRBD2. Germline V gene sequence: CDR1 DFQATT, CDR2 SNEGSKA (reference sequence). There are 18 residues in the CDR3. V trimming: 5 bases; J trimming: 6 bases; junction bases outside the gene matches: 13. The CDR3, as DNA: TGCAGTGCTTGGCCTTCGGGACTAGCGGGGGGGCCGGTCAATGAGCAGTTCTTC. The encoded protein is CSAWPSGLAGGPVNEQFF.